This TCR beta chain was recorded in a study of human T cells and chemical hapten exposure. Turning to the study itself: The sensitizer, 2% DPC, was used on roughly 2 cm by roughly 2 cm of upper inner arm skin. Each patient's scalp received weekly diphenylcyclopropenone throughout the approximately 24-week study. Study-wide points: Since the donors had alopecia, their immune response may not be the same as that of healthy people. It was expanded TCRs that formed significantly more large CDR3 similarity clusters than controls did.

The CDR3 extends over 17 amino acids. Per germline, CDR1 LGHNA and CDR2 YSLEER. Trimming removed 0 bases from V and 4 bases from J, with 13 bases in between. TCRdb processed the RACE reads anew with MiXCR; each CDR3 protein has one entry. This table holds 250,000 or so distinct CDR3 sequences, roughly 7.7% found once. This clonotype was detected a few times. Its antigen is not identified. Time point described: pre-sensitization, week 0. Treatment: therapeutic diphenylcyclopropenone sensitization with weekly scalp DPC. The specimen comprised whole blood, sampled in connection with sensitization to the hapten diphenylcyclopropenone (DPC). The chain uses TRBV4-3 and TRBJ2-6, with D uncertain. This sequence originates from a young man with alopecia areata. Some clones in this sample may be carry-over from other donors' samples. The CDR3 spells CASSQEVWRLGANVLTF. CDR3 in DNA: TGCGCCAGCAGCCAAGAGGTGTGGCGGTTGGGGGCCAACGTCCTGACTTTC.